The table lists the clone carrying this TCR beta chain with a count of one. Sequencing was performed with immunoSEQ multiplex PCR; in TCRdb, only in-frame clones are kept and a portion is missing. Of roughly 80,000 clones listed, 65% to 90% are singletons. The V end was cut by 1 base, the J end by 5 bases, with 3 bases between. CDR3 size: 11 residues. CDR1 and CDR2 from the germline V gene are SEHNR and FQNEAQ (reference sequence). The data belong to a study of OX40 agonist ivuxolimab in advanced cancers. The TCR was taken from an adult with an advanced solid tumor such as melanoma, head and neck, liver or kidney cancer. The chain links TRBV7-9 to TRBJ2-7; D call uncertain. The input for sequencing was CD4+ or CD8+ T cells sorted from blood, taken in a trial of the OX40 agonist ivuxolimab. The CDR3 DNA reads TGTGCCAGCAGCTTAGGGAACGAGCAGTACTTC. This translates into CASSLGNEQYF.